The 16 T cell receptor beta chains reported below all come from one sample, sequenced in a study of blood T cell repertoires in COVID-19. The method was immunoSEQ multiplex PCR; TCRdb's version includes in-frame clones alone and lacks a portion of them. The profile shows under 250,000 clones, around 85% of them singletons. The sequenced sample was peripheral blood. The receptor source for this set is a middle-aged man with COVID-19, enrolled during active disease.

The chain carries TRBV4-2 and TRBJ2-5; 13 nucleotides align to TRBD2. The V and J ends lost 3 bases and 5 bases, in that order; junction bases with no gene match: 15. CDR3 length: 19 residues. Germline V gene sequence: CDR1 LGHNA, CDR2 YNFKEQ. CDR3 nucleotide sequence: TGTGCCAGCAGCCAGTCCGGGACTAGCGGGGCACAAGGGTTGGAGACCCAGTACTTC. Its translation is CASSQSGTSGAQGLETQYF.

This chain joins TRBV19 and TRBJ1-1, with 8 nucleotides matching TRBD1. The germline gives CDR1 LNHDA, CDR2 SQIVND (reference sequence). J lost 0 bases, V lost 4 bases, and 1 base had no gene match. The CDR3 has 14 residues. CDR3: CASSRTGLNTEAFF. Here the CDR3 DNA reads TGTGCCAGTAGTAGGACAGGGTTGAACACTGAAGCTTTCTTT. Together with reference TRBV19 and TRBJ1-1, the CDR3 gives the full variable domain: DGGITQSPKYLFRKEGQNVTLSCEQNLNHDAMYWYRQDPGQGLRLIYYSQIVNDFQKGDIAEGYSVSREKKESFPLTVTSAQKNPTAFYLCASSRTGLNTEAFFGQGTRLTVV.

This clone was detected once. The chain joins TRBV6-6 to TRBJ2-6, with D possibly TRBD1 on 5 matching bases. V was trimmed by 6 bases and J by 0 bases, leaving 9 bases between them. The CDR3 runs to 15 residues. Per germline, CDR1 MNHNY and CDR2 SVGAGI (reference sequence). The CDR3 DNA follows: TGTGCCAGCAGAATCGACAGCTCTGGGGCCAACGTCCTGACTTTC. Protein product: CASRIDSSGANVLTF.

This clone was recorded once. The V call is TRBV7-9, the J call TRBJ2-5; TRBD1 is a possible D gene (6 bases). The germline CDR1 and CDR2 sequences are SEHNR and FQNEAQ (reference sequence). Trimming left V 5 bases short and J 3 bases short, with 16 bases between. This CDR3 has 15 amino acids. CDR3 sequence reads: CASSALRTAEETQYF. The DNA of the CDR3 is TGTGCCAGCAGCGCCCTGAGGACAGCTGAAGAGACCCAGTACTTC.

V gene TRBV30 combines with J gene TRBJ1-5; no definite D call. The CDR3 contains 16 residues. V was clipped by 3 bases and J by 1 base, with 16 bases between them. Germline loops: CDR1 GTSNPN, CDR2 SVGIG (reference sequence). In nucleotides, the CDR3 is TGTGCCTGGAGCCGCCCGACACCTTTCAGCAATCAGCCCCAGCATTTT. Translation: CAWSRPTPFSNQPQHF.

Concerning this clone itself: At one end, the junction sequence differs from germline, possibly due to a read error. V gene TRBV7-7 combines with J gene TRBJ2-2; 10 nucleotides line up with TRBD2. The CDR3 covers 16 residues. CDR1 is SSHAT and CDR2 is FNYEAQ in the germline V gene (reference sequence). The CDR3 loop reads CASSSSGGADTGELFF. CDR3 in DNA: TGTGCTAGCAGCTCAAGCGGGGGGGCTGACACCGGGGAGCTGTTTTTT.

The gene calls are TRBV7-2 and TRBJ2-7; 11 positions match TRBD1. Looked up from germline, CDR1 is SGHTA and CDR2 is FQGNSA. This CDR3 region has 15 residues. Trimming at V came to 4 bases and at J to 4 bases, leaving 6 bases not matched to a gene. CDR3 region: CASSSTDRGLYEQYF. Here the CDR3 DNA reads TGTGCCAGCAGCTCGACGGACAGGGGGCTATACGAGCAGTACTTC. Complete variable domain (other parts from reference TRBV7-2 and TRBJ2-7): GAGVSQSPSNKVTEKGKDVELRCDPISGHTALYWYRQSLGQGLEFLIYFQGNSAPDKSGLPSDRFSAERTGGSVSTLTIQRTQQEDSAVYLCASSSTDRGLYEQYFGPGTRLTVT.

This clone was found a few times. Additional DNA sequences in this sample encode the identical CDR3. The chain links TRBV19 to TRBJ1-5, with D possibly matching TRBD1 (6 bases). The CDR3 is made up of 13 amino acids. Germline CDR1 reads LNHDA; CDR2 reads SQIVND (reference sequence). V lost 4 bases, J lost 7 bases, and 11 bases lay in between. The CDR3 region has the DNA TGTGCCAGTAGTAACGGCAGGGGCCAGCCCCAGCATTTT. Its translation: CASSNGRGQPQHF.

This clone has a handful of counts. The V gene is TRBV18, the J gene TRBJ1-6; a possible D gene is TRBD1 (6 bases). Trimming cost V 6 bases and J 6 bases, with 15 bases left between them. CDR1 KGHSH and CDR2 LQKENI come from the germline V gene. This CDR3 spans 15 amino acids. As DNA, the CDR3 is TGTGCCAGCTCCCCCTCGGCAGGGGCTAATTCACCCCTCCACTTT. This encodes CASSPSAGANSPLHF.

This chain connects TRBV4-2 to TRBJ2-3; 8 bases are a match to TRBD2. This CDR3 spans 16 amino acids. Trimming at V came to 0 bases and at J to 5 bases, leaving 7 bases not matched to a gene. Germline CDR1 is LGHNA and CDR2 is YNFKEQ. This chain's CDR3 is CASSQEVRGGGDTQYF. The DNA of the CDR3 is TGTGCCAGCAGCCAAGAGGTTCGGGGGGGCGGAGATACGCAGTATTTT.

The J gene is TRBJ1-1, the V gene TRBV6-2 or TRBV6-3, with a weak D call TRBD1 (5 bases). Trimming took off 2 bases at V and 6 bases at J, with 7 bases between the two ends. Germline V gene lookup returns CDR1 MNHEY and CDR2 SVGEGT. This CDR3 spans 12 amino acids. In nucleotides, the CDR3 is TGTGCCAGCAGTTACCAGGGTCCTGAAGCTTTCTTT. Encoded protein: CASSYQGPEAFF.

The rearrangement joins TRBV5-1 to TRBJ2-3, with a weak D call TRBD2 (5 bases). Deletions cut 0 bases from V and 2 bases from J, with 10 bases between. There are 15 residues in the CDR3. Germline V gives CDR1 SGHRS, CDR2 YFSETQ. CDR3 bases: TGCGCCAGCAGCTTGGGAGGGTGGGACACAGATACGCAGTATTTT. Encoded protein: CASSLGGWDTDTQYF.

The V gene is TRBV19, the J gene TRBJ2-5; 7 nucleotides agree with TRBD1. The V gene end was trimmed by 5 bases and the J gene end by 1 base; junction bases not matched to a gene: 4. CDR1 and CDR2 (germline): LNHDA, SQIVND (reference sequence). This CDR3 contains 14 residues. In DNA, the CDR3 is TGTGCCAGTAGTGTCGGGACAGCCCAAGAGACCCAGTACTTC. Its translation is CASSVGTAQETQYF.

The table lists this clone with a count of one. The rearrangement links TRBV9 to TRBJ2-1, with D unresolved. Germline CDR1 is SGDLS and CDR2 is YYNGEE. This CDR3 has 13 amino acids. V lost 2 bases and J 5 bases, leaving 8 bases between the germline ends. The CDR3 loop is CASSVNSNNEQFF. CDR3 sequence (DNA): TGTGCCAGCAGCGTCAACTCGAACAATGAGCAGTTCTTC.

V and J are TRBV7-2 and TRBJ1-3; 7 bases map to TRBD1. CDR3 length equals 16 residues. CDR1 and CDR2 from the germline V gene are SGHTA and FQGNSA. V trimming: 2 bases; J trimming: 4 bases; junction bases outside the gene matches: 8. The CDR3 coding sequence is TGTGCCAGCAGCTTATCCCCAGGGGGGTCCGGAAACACCATATATTTT. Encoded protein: CASSLSPGGSGNTIYF.

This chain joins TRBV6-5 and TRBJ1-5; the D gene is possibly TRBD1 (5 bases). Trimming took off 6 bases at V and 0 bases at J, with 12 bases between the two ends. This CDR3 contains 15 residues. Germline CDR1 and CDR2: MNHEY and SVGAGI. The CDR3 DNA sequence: TGTGCCAGCAGGATAGGGGCAAATAGCAATCAGCCCCAGCATTTT. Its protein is CASRIGANSNQPQHF.